This T cell receptor beta chain was captured by sequencing in a study of shared clonotypes between healthy human individuals. CD45RO-negative cells were positively selected for CCR7, leaving out terminally differentiated effector memory CD45RA+ cells. The table came from immunoSEQ multiplex PCR; TCRdb's copy has only in-frame clones and leaves some out. The table has some 800,000 clones, roughly 92% seen once; the top ten hold approximately 25%. CDR1 is MNHNS and CDR2 is SASEGT in the germline V gene. V shed 4 bases, J shed 6 bases, and the junction held 10 bases outside the gene matches. This CDR3 has 16 amino acids.

The chain carries TRBV6-1 and TRBJ1-2, with 11 bases identical to TRBD1. The sequenced sample consisted of naive CD8+ T cells sorted from blood. The TCR originated in a man aged 30-40 years in good health. The CDR3 DNA reads as TGTGCCAGCAGTGGCATCCTGGGACAGGGGGAGGATGGCTACACCTTC. It is translated as CASSGILGQGEDGYTF.